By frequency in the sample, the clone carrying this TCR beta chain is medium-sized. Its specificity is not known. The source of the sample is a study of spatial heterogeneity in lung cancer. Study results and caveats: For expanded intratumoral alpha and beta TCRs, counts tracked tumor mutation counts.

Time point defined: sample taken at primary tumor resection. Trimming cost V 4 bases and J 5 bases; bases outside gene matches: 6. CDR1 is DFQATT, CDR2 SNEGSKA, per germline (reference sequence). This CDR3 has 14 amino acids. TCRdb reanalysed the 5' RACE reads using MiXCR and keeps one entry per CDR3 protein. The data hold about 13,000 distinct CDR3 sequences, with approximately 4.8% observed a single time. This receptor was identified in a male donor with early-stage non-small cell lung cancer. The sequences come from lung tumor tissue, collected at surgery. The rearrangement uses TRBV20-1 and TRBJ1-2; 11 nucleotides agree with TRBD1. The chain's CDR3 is CSAIRTGGDYGYTF. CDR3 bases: TGCAGTGCTATTAGGACAGGGGGCGATTATGGCTACACCTTC.